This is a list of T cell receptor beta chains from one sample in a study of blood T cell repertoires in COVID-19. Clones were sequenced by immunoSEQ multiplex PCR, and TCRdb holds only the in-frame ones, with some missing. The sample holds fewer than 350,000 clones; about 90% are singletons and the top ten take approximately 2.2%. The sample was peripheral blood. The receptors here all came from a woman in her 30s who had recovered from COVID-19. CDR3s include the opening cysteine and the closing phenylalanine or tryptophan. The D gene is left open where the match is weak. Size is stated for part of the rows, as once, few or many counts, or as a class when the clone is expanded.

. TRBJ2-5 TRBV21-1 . TGTGCCAGCAGCAAAAATGAAATTCGGGAGACCCAGTACTTC CASSKNEIRETQYF
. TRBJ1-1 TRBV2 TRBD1 TGTGCCAGCAGTGACGGGACAGGGGGTACGGCTGAAGCTTTCTTT CASSDGTGGTAEAFF
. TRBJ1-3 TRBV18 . TGTGCCAGCTCACCACTCGACGGAGACTCTGGAAACACCATATATTTT CASSPLDGDSGNTIYF
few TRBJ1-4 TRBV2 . TGTGCCAGCAGTGAAACAGGCTTTAATGAAAAACTGTTTTTT CASSETGFNEKLFF
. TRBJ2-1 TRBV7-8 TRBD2 TGTGCCAGCAGCTTAGTTGGAGCGGGGCTAAATGAGCAGTTCTTC CASSLVGAGLNEQFF
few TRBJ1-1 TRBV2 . TGTGCCAGCAGGGCGGAGACTGAAGCTTTCTTT CASRAETEAFF
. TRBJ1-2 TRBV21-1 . TGTGCCAGCAGCAAAGTGGCGGGGGCGCCTCAAGGCTACACCTTC CASSKVAGAPQGYTF
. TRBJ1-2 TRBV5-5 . TGTGCCAGCAGCTTGGGGGCCCGGCTTGGCTACACCTTC CASSLGARLGYTF
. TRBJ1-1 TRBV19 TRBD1 TGTGCCAGTAGTATAGGACAGGGGGGATTGACTGAAGCTTTCTTT CASSIGQGGLTEAFF
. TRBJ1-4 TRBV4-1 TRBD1 TGCGCCAGCCGATCGGGACAGATTAATGAAAAACTGTTTTTT CASRSGQINEKLFF
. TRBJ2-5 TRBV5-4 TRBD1 TGTGCCAGCAGCGCTGACAGGGGGTATGAGACCCAGTACTTC CASSADRGYETQYF
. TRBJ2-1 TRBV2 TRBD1 TGTGCCAGCAGGGGACAGGGGCGCGATGAGCAGTTCTTC CASRGQGRDEQFF
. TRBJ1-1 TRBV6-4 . TGTGCCAGCAGCGCTATACCGAACACTGAAGCTTTCTTT CASSAIPNTEAFF
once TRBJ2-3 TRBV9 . TGTGCCAGCAGCGGTCGACTAGGACACCCCACAGATACGCAGTATTTT CASSGRLGHPTDTQYF
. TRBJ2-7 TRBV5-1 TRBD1 TGCGCCAGCAGCTTGGGACAGGGGACGGCCGGGTACGAGCAGTACTTC CASSLGQGTAGYEQYF
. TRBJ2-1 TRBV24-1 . TGTGCCACCAGTGTTACAGGAATCGACAATGAGCAGTTCTTC CATSVTGIDNEQFF
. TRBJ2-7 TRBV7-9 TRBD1 TGTGCCAGCAGCCCACGACAGGGATTAGCCTACGAGCAGTACTTC CASSPRQGLAYEQYF
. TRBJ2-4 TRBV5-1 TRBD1 TGCGCCAGCAGCTCCGACAGGGAGAAAAACATTCAGTACTTC CASSSDREKNIQYF
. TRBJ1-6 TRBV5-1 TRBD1 TGCGCCAGCAGCTTGATGACAGGGGAAGAATCACCCCTCCACTTT CASSLMTGEESPLHF
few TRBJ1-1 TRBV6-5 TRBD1 TGTGCCAGCAGTCGCAAACAGGGGGCGGTAACTGAAGCTTTCTTT CASSRKQGAVTEAFF
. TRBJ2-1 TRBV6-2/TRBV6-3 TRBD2 TGTGCCAGCAGCTCCTCCCCCGGGACTAAGGACAATGAGCAGTTCTTC CASSSSPGTKDNEQFF
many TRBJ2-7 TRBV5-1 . TGCGCCAGCAGCCCGACGGGTTACCGGACCGGGGGGCAGTACTTC CASSPTGYRTGGQYF
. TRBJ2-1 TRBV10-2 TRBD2 TGCGCCAGCAGCAGAGTAGCGGGGGCCCCCAGCTCCTACAATGAGCAGTTCTTC CASSRVAGAPSSYNEQFF
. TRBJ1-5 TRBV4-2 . TGTGCCAGCAGCCAAGATTTGCAGGGGCGACCAAATCAGCCCCAGCATTTT CASSQDLQGRPNQPQHF
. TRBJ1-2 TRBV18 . TGTGCCAGCTCACCAGGTATCCGGGGAGACTATGGCTACACCTTC CASSPGIRGDYGYTF
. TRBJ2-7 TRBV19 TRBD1 TGTGCCAGTAGTCTTATGACAGGGGCGGGCGTCGAGCAGTACTTC CASSLMTGAGVEQYF
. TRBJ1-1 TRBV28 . TGTGCCAGCAGTCCCTCATCCAGGGGGAACACTGAAGCTTTCTTT CASSPSSRGNTEAFF
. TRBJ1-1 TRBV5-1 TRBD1 TGCGCCAGCAGTTTTACAGGGGTAACTGAAGCTTTCTTT CASSFTGVTEAFF
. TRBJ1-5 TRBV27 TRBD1 TGTGCCAGCACCGACAGGGTGGATCAGCCCCAGCATTTT CASTDRVDQPQHF